The present T cell receptor beta chain was sequenced within a study of blood T cell repertoires in COVID-19 (dated by TCRdb to about 2020). General notes on the study: The collaborator samples originated in the United States, Italy and Spain and spanned the acute and convalescent phases of COVID-19. The repertoires were made available in a free public database intended to serve as a resource for research on the immune response to SARS-CoV-2. The prospective study material was composed of cDNA or gDNA derived from T cells, B-cell-depleted T cells, or PBMCs. Samples were obtained from the ongoing ImmuneRACE study (first 160 participants) and from over 1,000 subjects provided by 6 global collaborators. Nearly every sample came with metadata listing a de-identified subject ID, COVID-19 status, age in years and sex. Where HLA class I and class II types were available, the types were taken from metadata supplied by the sample provider, not from assay-based typing. Subjects who had been exposed to COVID-19, were actively infected with it, or had recovered from it provided the deeply sampled blood TCRbeta repertoires that made up the dataset.

TCRbeta CDR3 regions were amplified from genomic DNA by means of the immunoSEQ Assay, a bias-controlled multiplex PCR. In the original analysis: The number of nucleated cells in each sample was estimated from the amplification of reference gene primers within the assay. To quantify the absolute abundance of each unique TCRbeta CDR3 rearrangement, sequence reads were collapsed and filtered. Productive Simpson clonality was computed per sample as the square root of Simpson's diversity index over productive rearrangements. Imported from immuneACCESS, the table was reduced by TCRdb to in-frame sequences with V and J called. These copies leave out some clones; in studies compared against another copy, an unresolved V gene accounts for under half, and the cause of the remainder is not known. The V and J calls and the clone size are those of that table, but D and trimming were determined from the DNA. The sample contains approximately 120,000 clones, around three quarters of them found a single time. Clones ranked in the top ten supply around 4% of the sample.

Collaborating institutions collected whole blood in K2EDTA tubes following their own protocols. Collaborator samples were shipped for TCRbeta analysis as frozen whole blood, isolated PBMCs, or DNA extracted from either sample type. As for this clone: It has no known antigen specificity. Nothing much larger sits one base from this clone, and base qualities are not available.

Paper-wide results and their limitations: The amount of clinical and demographic metadata varied by source and participant and was provided uncurated.

Inclusive of the bounding cysteine and phenylalanine, the CDR3 is 14 residues long. The kept DNA is CDR3 alone, 42 bases in frame from the first base. At the junction V is shortened by 5 bases and J by 7 bases, with 18 bases in between. In the germline V gene, CDR1 corresponds to SQVTM and CDR2 to ANQGSEA. Sequenced input: peripheral blood. This clonotype was sampled from a human donor in a cohort sampled during active or convalescent COVID-19. The V and J genes are TRBV29-1 and TRBJ2-1; TRBD1 is a possible D gene, resting on 5 matching bases. The CDR3 in this case is CSVIEITRGNEQFF. The DNA reads TGCAGCGTTATTGAGATAACAAGGGGAAATGAGCAGTTCTTC.